This T cell receptor (beta chain) was documented in a study of blood T cell repertoires in COVID-19. Clones were read by immunoSEQ multiplex PCR, and TCRdb kept only the in-frame ones, dropping some. The sample yields about 110,000 clones, about four fifths seen once. Notes on this clone: This sample includes further DNA sequences coding for the same CDR3.

This TCR was sampled from a woman of 80 years or more with acute or convalescent COVID-19. The sequenced material came from peripheral blood.

The DNA of the CDR3 is TGTGCCAGCAGAACAGGGAACACTGAAGCTTTCTTT. This gives the protein CASRTGNTEAFF. The V and J genes are TRBV28 and TRBJ1-1, with D possibly being TRBD1 (5 bases). The CDR3 length is 12 residues. Germline assignment: CDR1 MDHEN and CDR2 SYDVKM. The V end was cut by 6 bases, the J end by 1 base, with 6 bases between.